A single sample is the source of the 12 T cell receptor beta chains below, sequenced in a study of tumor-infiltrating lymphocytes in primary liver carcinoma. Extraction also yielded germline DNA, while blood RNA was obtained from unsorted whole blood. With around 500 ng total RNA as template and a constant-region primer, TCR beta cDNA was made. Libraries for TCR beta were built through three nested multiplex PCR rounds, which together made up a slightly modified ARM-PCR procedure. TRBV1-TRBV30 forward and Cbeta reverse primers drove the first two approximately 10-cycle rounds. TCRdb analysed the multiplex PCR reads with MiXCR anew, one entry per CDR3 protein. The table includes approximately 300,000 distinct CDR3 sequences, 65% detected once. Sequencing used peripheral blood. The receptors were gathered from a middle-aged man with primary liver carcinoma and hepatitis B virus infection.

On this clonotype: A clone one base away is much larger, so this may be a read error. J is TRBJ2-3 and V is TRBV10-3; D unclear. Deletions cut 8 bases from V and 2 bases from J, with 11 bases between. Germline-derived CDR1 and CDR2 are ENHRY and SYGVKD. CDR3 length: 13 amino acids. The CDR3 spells CAILKTSTDTQYF. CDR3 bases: TGTGCCATCCTAAAGACCTCCACAGATACGCAGTATTTT.

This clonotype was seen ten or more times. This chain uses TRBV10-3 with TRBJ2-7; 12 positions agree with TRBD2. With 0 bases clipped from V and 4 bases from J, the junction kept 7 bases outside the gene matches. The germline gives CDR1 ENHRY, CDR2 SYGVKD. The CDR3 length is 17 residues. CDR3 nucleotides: TGTGCCATCAGTGAGTCCAGCACGGGACTAGCGGGTTACGAGCAGTACTTC. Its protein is CAISESSTGLAGYEQYF.

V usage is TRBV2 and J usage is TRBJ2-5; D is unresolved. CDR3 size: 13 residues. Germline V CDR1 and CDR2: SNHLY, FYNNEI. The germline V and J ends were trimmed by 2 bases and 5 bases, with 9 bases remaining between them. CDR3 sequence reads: CASSEIPWETQYF. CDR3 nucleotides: TGTGCCAGCAGTGAAATCCCATGGGAGACCCAGTACTTC. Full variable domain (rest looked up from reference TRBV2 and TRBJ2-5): EPEVTQTPSHQVTQMGQEVILRCVPISNHLYFYWYRQILGQKVEFLVSFYNNEISEKSEIFDDQFSVERPDGSNFTLKIRSTKLEDSAMYFCASSEIPWETQYFGPGTRLLVL.

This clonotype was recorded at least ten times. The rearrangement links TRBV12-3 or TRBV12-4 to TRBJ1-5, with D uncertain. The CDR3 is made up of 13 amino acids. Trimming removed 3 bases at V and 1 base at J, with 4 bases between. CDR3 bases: TGTGCCAGCAGTTTGAAGAGCAATCAGCCCCAGCATTTT. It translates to CASSLKSNQPQHF.

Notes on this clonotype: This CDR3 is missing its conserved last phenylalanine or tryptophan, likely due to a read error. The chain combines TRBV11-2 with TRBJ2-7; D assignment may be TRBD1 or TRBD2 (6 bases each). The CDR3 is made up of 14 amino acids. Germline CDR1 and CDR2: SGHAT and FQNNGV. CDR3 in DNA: TGTGCCAGCAGCCGGGGGCGGATGGCCTACGGGCAGTACTTA. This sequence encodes CASSRGRMAYGQYL.

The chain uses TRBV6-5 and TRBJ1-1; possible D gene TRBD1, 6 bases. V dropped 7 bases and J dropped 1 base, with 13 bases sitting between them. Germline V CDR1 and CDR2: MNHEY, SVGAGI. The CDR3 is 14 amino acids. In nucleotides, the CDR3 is TGTGCCAGCAACATACAGGGTGAGAACACTGAAGCTTTCTTT. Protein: CASNIQGENTEAFF.

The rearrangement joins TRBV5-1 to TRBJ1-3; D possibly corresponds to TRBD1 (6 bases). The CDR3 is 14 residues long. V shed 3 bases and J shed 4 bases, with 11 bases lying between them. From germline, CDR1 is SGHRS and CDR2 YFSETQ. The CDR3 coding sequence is TGCGCCAGCAGCTCGACAGGTCCAGGAAACACCATATATTTT. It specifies CASSSTGPGNTIYF. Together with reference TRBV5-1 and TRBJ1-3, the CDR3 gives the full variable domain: KAGVTQTPRYLIKTRGQQVTLSCSPISGHRSVSWYQQTPGQGLQFLFEYFSETQRNKGNFPGRFSGRQFSNSRSEMNVSTLELGDSALYLCASSSTGPGNTIYFGEGSWLTVV.

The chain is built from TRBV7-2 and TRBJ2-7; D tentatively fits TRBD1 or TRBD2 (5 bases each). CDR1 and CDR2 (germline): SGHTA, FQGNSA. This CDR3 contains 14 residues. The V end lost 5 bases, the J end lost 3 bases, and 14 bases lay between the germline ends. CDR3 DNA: TGTGCCAGCAGCCTATCGACAGAGGGCTACGAGCAGTACTTC. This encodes CASSLSTEGYEQYF.

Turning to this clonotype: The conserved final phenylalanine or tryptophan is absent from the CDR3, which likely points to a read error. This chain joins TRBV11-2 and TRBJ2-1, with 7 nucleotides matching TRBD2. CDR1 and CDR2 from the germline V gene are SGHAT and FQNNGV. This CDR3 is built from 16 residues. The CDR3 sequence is CVSSPVGGGNYNEQFL. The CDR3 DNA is TGTGTCAGCAGCCCCGTCGGGGGAGGGAACTACAATGAGCAGTTCCTC.

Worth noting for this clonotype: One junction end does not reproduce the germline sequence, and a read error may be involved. CDR3 sequence reads: CARSLASGSLNEQFF. CDR3 nucleotides: TGCGCCAGGAGCTTGGCTAGCGGGAGTTTAAATGAGCAGTTCTTC. The chain couples TRBV5-1 to TRBJ2-1, with 10 bases fitting TRBD2. Germline loops: CDR1 SGHRS, CDR2 YFSETQ. The CDR3 extends over 15 amino acids.

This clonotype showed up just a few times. CDR3: CASSRTTPAYNEQFF. As DNA, the CDR3 is TGTGCCAGTAGCCGAACTACGCCCGCTTACAATGAGCAGTTCTTC. The chain is built from TRBV19 and TRBJ2-1; no clear D. CDR1 and CDR2 from the germline V gene are LNHDA and SQIVND (reference sequence). V lost 6 bases to trimming and J lost 4 bases, with 16 bases between them. The CDR3 length is 15 residues.

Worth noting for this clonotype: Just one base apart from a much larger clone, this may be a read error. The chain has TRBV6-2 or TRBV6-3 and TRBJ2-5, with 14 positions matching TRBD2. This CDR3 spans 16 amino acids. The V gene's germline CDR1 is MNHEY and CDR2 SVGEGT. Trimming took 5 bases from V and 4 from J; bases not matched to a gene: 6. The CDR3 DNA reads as TGTGCCAGCAGTCCCGGGACTAGCGGGAGTCGAGAGACCCAGTACTTC. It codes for CASSPGTSGSRETQYF.